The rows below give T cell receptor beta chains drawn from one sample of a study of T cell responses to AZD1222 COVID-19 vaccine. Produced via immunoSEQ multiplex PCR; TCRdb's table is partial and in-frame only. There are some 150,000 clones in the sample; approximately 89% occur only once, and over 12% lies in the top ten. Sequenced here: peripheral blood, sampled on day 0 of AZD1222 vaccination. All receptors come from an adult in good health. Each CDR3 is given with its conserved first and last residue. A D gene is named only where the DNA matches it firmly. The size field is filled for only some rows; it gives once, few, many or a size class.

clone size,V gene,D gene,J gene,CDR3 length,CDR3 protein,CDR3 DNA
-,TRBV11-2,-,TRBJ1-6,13,CASSPPSGSPLHF,TGTGCCAGCAGCCCCCCGTCAGGCTCACCCCTCCACTTT
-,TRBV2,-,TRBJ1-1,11,CASSPPPAAFF,TGTGCCAGCAGTCCTCCGCCAGCTGCTTTCTTT
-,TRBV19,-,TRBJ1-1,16,CASSIGRGRWDTEAFF,TGTGCCAGTAGTATAGGACGGGGCAGATGGGACACTGAAGCTTTCTTT
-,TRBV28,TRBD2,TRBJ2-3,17,CASLGRGGFDGRDTQYF,TGTGCCAGCCTCGGGCGGGGGGGCTTTGATGGGAGAGATACGCAGTATTTT
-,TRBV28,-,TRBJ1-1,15,CASSLSPGRGTEAFF,TGTGCCAGCAGTTTAAGCCCAGGGCGCGGCACTGAAGCTTTCTTT
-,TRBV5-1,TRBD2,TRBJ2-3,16,CASRLRAGGPGDTQYF,TGCGCCAGCAGGTTGCGAGCGGGGGGGCCCGGAGATACGCAGTATTTT
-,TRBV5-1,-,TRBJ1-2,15,CASSLLLGVNYGYTF,TGCGCCAGCAGCTTGTTATTAGGGGTTAACTATGGCTACACCTTC
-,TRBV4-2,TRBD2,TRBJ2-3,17,CASSQDFSGGLPGTQYF,TGTGCCAGCAGCCAAGATTTTAGCGGGGGCCTTCCTGGTACGCAGTATTTT
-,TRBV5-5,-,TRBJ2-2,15,CASSLRGVGTGELFF,TGTGCCAGCAGCTTGAGGGGAGTAGGAACCGGGGAGCTGTTTTTT
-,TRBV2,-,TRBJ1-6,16,CASSEADGGRSSPLHF,TGTGCCAGCAGTGAAGCGGATGGGGGCAGGAGTTCACCCCTCCACTTT
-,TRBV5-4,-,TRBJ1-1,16,CASSLRIGLGGTEAFF,TGTGCCAGCAGCTTGAGAATAGGCCTGGGGGGTACTGAAGCTTTCTTT
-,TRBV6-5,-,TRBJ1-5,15,CASSYAPNSNQPQHF,TGTGCCAGCAGTTACGCCCCGAATAGCAATCAGCCCCAGCATTTT
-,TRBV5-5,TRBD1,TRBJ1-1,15,CASSLEAGGSTEAFF,TGTGCCAGCAGCTTGGAGGCAGGGGGGTCCACTGAAGCTTTCTTT
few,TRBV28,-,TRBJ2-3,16,CASSSPRSSSTDTQYF,TGTGCCAGCAGTTCCCCGCGGTCTTCTAGCACAGATACGCAGTATTTT
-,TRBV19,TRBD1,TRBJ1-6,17,CASNDRIRDSYNSPLHF,TGTGCCAGTAATGACCGAATAAGGGACAGCTATAATTCACCCCTCCACTTT
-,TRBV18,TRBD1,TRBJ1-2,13,CASSSDRDYGYTF,TGTGCCAGCTCATCCGACAGGGACTATGGCTACACCTTC
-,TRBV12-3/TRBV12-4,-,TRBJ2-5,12,CASSLGQETQYF,TGTGCCAGCAGTTTAGGGCAAGAGACCCAGTACTTC
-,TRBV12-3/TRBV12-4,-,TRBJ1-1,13,CASSRTGASEAFF,TGTGCCAGCAGCCGGACCGGGGCGAGTGAAGCTTTCTTT
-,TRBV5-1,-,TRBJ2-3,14,CASSLAALTDTQYF,TGCGCCAGCAGCTTGGCTGCCCTCACAGATACGCAGTATTTT
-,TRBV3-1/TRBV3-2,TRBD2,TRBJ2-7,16,CASSQDPRGGWYEQYF,TGTGCCAGCAGCCAAGATCCGCGGGGGGGCTGGTACGAGCAGTACTTC
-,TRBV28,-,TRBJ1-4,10,CATWNEKLFF,TGTGCCACCTGGAATGAAAAACTGTTTTTT
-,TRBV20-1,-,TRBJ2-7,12,CSASGASYEQYF,TGCAGTGCTAGTGGGGCGTCCTACGAGCAGTACTTC
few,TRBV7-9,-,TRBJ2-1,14,CASSLWTLRDEQFF,TGTGCCAGCAGCTTATGGACCCTTCGGGATGAGCAGTTCTTC
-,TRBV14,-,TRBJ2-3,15,CASSQGVYLGDTQYF,TGTGCCAGCAGCCAAGGGGTTTACCTGGGAGATACGCAGTATTTT
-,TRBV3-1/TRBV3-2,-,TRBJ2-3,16,CASSPLTRTGTDTQYF,TGTGCCAGCAGCCCCCTTACTCGGACGGGCACAGATACGCAGTATTTT
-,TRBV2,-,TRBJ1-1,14,CASNRGSLNTEAFF,TGTGCCAGCAATCGAGGCAGCCTGAACACTGAAGCTTTCTTT
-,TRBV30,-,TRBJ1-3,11,CAWTQGNTIYF,TGTGCCTGGACTCAAGGAAACACCATATATTTT
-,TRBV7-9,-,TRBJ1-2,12,CASSAGVPGYTF,TGTGCCAGCAGCGCAGGGGTGCCTGGCTACACCTTC
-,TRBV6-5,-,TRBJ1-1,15,CASSYSRSGDTEAFF,TGTGCCAGCAGTTACTCGAGGTCGGGGGACACTGAAGCTTTCTTT
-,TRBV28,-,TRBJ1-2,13,CASSPGRNYGYTF,TGTGCCAGCAGCCCTGGACGGAACTATGGCTACACCTTC
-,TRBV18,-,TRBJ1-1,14,CASSTSLQNTEAFF,TGTGCCAGCTCAACGAGTTTACAGAACACTGAAGCTTTCTTT
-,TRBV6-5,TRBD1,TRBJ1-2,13,CASSSGTGSGYTF,TGTGCCAGCAGCAGCGGGACAGGGAGTGGCTACACCTTC
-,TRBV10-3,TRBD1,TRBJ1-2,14,CAIRGTGPLSGYTF,TGTGCCATCAGGGGGACAGGGCCCCTTTCCGGCTACACCTTC
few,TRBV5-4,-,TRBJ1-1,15,CASSLDRTVNTEAFF,TGTGCCAGCAGCTTGGACCGGACAGTGAACACTGAAGCTTTCTTT
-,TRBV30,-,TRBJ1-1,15,CAWSRGGGVFTEAFF,TGTGCCTGGAGTCGCGGGGGGGGCGTTTTCACTGAAGCTTTCTTT
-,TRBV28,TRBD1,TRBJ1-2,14,CASSSPQGHYGYTF,TGTGCCAGCTCCTCTCCACAGGGGCACTATGGCTACACCTTC
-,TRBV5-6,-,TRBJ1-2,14,CASRKGAINYGYTF,TGTGCCAGCAGGAAAGGGGCCATTAACTATGGCTACACCTTC
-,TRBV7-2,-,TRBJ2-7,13,CASSATGFYEQYF,TGTGCCAGCAGTGCAACAGGGTTCTACGAGCAGTACTTC
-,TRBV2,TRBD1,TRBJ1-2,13,CASSGTGGDGYTF,TGTGCCAGCAGTGGGACAGGGGGAGATGGCTACACCTTC
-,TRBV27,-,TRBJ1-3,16,CASSSGTWSSGNTIYF,TGTGCCAGCAGTTCGGGGACTTGGAGCTCTGGAAACACCATATATTTT
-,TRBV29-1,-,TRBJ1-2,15,CSVVPDSGRVRGYTF,TGCAGCGTTGTTCCGGACAGTGGGAGGGTAAGAGGCTACACCTTC
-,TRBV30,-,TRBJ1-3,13,CAWQGLSGNTIYF,TGTGCCTGGCAGGGGCTCTCTGGAAACACCATATATTTT
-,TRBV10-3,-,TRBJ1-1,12,CAIRSPLTEAFF,TGTGCCATCAGATCTCCCCTTACTGAAGCTTTCTTT
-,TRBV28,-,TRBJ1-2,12,CASSFQYYGYTF,TGTGCCAGCAGTTTTCAGTACTATGGCTACACCTTC
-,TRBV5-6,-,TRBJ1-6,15,CASSSVGEGSSPLHF,TGTGCCAGCAGCTCCGTCGGGGAGGGGTCTTCACCCCTCCACTTT
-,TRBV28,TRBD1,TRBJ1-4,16,CASSPGTGLNNEKLFF,TGTGCCAGCAGTCCCGGGACAGGGCTTAATAATGAAAAACTGTTTTTT